The 13 T cell receptor beta chains listed next were all sequenced from one sample in a study of blood T cell repertoires in COVID-19. The assay was immunoSEQ multiplex PCR, and TCRdb's table has in-frame clones only and misses some. The sample has 130,000 or so clones; around 80% are singletons. Sequences were obtained from PBMCs or T cells enriched from blood (not recorded which). The source is a man aged 40-49 years with acute COVID-19.

The rearrangement uses TRBV10-3 and TRBJ1-3; D remains unclear. Germline V gene data show CDR1 as ENHRY and CDR2 as SYGVKD. V was pared by 3 bases and J by 0 bases, with 6 bases between. The CDR3 loop spans 14 amino acids. CDR3 amino acids: CAISDRGSGNTIYF. The CDR3 bases are TGTGCCATCAGTGACCGGGGCTCTGGAAACACCATATATTTT.

DNA of the CDR3: TGTGCCATCAGTGAGCCACCAGGGGAGAGGGGCTACACCTTC. This gives the protein CAISEPPGERGYTF. The chain links TRBV10-3 to TRBJ1-2; D perhaps matches TRBD1 (6 bases). With 2 bases removed from V and 8 bases from J, the gap between germline ends came to 15 bases. Germline V CDR1 and CDR2: ENHRY, SYGVKD. This CDR3 has 14 residues.

The V and J genes are TRBV5-1 and TRBJ1-1, with TRBD1 matching over 7 bases. CDR3 length: 12 amino acids. Germline-derived CDR1 and CDR2 are SGHRS and YFSETQ. V was pared by 4 bases and J by 7 bases, with 4 bases of the junction left unmatched. CDR3 sequence: CASSENRGEAFF. In DNA form, the CDR3 reads TGCGCCAGCAGCGAGAACAGGGGTGAAGCTTTCTTT. Full variable domain (outside the CDR3, taken from reference TRBV5-1 and TRBJ1-1): KAGVTQTPRYLIKTRGQQVTLSCSPISGHRSVSWYQQTPGQGLQFLFEYFSETQRNKGNFPGRFSGRQFSNSRSEMNVSTLELGDSALYLCASSENRGEAFFGQGTRLTVV.

This clone was counted a few times. This chain uses TRBV7-9 with TRBJ1-2; 9 nucleotides agree with TRBD1. This CDR3 has 13 residues. Germline V CDR1 and CDR2: SEHNR, FQNEAQ (reference sequence). With V trimmed by 5 bases and J by 6 bases, 4 bases remained unmatched. For the CDR3, the DNA is TGTGCCAGCAGCGCGACAGGGGGTGATGGCTACACCTTC. Translated: CASSATGGDGYTF.

The rearrangement links TRBV2 to TRBJ1-1; 9 bases line up with TRBD1. In germline, CDR1 is SNHLY, CDR2 FYNNEI. The CDR3 has 17 residues. Germline trimming cut 5 bases from V and 1 base from J; bases unmatched to any gene: 11. As DNA, the CDR3 is TGTGCCAGCAGTAAATCCGGGACAGGGCAGAGGAACACTGAAGCTTTCTTT. Translating it yields CASSKSGTGQRNTEAFF.

The V and J genes are TRBV2 and TRBJ1-3; D may be TRBD1 (5 bases). CDR3 size: 14 residues. Germline V lookup: CDR1 SNHLY, CDR2 FYNNEI. V lost 6 bases and J lost 0, with 9 bases in between. The CDR3 nucleotides read TGTGCCAGCAGGGACGGGGGCTCTGGAAACACCATATATTTT. Protein sequence: CASRDGGSGNTIYF.

The V gene is TRBV4-2, the J gene TRBJ2-3; perhaps TRBD1 as D (6 bases). Trimming shortened V by 0 bases and J by 0 bases, and 13 bases separated the two germline ends. Looked up from germline, CDR1 is LGHNA and CDR2 is YNFKEQ. The CDR3 contains 17 residues. CDR3 sequence (DNA): TGTGCCAGCAGCCAAGAAAGGGGGTCCTTTAGCACAGATACGCAGTATTTT. The encoded protein is CASSQERGSFSTDTQYF.

V and J are TRBV5-1 and TRBJ2-7, with D perhaps TRBD1 (6 bases). The CDR3 runs 14 residues. The V and J ends lost 4 bases and 7 bases respectively, with 18 bases between them. From germline, CDR1 is SGHRS and CDR2 YFSETQ. CDR3 loop: CASSPTGTSGEQYF. In DNA form, the CDR3 reads TGCGCCAGCAGCCCCACCGGGACATCTGGAGAGCAGTACTTC.

The J gene is TRBJ2-1, the V gene TRBV20-1; D not certain. The CDR3 has 15 residues. The ends were cut back, 3 bases at V and 0 bases at J, with 12 bases in the middle. Germline CDR1 DFQATT, CDR2 SNEGSKA (reference sequence). CDR3 sequence: CSASRPLPSYNEQFF. The CDR3 nucleotides read TGCAGTGCTAGTCGTCCTCTCCCCTCCTACAATGAGCAGTTCTTC.

The V call is TRBV3-1 (or the pseudogene TRBV3-2), the J call TRBJ2-5, with 9 bases lining up with TRBD2. This CDR3 comprises 15 residues. Trimming at V came to 1 base and at J to 4 bases, leaving 4 bases not matched to a gene. CDR1 and CDR2 from the germline V gene are LGHDT and YNNKEL (reference sequence). CDR3 residues: CASSQVAGEGETQYF. The CDR3 DNA sequence: TGTGCCAGCAGCCAAGTAGCGGGAGAGGGAGAGACCCAGTACTTC.

V and J are TRBV7-8 and TRBJ1-1; D is perhaps TRBD1 (6 bases). CDR3 length equals 15 residues. Germline loops: CDR1 SGHVS, CDR2 FQNEAQ. Between the trimmed V and J ends, which lost 5 bases and 5 bases, there was a span of 18 bases. This CDR3 reads CASSPGTQRTTEAFF. For the CDR3, the DNA is TGTGCCAGCAGCCCGGGGACACAGAGAACAACTGAAGCTTTCTTT. The full variable domain, with the rest looked up from reference TRBV7-8 and TRBJ1-1, is GAGVSQSPRYKVAKRGQDVALRCDPISGHVSLFWYQQALGQGPEFLTYFQNEAQLDKSGLPSDRFFAERPEGSVSTLKIQRTQQEDSAVYLCASSPGTQRTTEAFFGQGTRLTVV.

The V call is TRBV28, the J call TRBJ1-2; 7 bases match TRBD1. The V gene end was trimmed by 5 bases and the J gene end by 2 bases; junction bases not matched to a gene: 11. CDR1 MDHEN and CDR2 SYDVKM come from the germline V gene. This CDR3 has 16 amino acids. This CDR3 reads CASSNSGTEKNYGYTF. As DNA, the CDR3 is TGTGCCAGCAGTAACTCCGGGACAGAGAAAAACTATGGCTACACCTTC.

The rearrangement joins TRBV19 to TRBJ1-2, with TRBD1 matching 8 bases. CDR1 and CDR2 from the germline V gene are LNHDA and SQIVND (reference sequence). This CDR3 has 15 residues. Germline trimming cut 6 bases from V and 2 bases from J; bases unmatched to any gene: 8. The chain's CDR3 is CASRADRADNYGYTF. The CDR3 region has the DNA TGTGCCAGTAGAGCGGACAGGGCGGACAACTATGGCTACACCTTC.